Here is one T cell receptor (beta chain) with its context. One entry per CDR3 protein, without DNA, is what TCRdb gives after re-calling the 5' RACE reads. The repertoire table contains 440,000 or so distinct CDR3 sequences. The sample originates from a study of monozygotic twins with inflammatory bowel disease. Germline V gene lookup returns CDR1 SQVTM and CDR2 ANQGSEA. The CDR3 totals 12 residues. J is TRBJ1-4 and V is TRBV29-1; TCRdb returns TRBD1, unconfirmable since there is no DNA. What was sequenced was blood. The TCR originated in a human donor with ulcerative colitis or Crohn's disease, or a healthy co-twin of an affected twin (not recorded which). The CDR3 loop is CSVGSGDEKLFF.